This record covers a single T cell receptor (beta chain). What it binds is unknown. The sample comes from a study of PD-1 blockade in classical Hodgkin lymphoma. V lost 0 bases, J lost 8 bases, and 5 bases stayed unmatched. The germline V gene encodes CDR1 SGHRS and CDR2 YFSETQ. CDR3 length: 14 residues. Brentuximab vedotin exposure varied among the patients, all of whom had relapsed after autologous stem cell transplantation. Best response was recorded as complete response, partial response or progressive disease. Notes on the study in general: Anyone who began nivolumab under 1 year after ASCT was excluded. Newly diagnosed patients were reported to exhibit reduced baseline TCR diversity relative to healthy donors. Possible causes of repertoire differences, disease activity or prior therapy, remain undefined.

The table came from immunoSEQ multiplex PCR; TCRdb's copy has only in-frame clones and leaves some out. The profile shows approximately 89,000 clones, over 80% of them singletons. The source is a human donor with classical Hodgkin lymphoma. The chain uses TRBV5-1 and TRBJ2-1; 7 bases are shared with TRBD1. The starting material was peripheral blood mononuclear cells (PBMCs), obtained at baseline. Here the CDR3 DNA reads TGCGCCAGCAGCTTGGGACAGGGTGCCGATGAGCAGTTCTTC. It translates to CASSLGQGADEQFF. Variable domain in full (rest from reference TRBV5-1 and TRBJ2-1): KAGVTQTPRYLIKTRGQQVTLSCSPISGHRSVSWYQQTPGQGLQFLFEYFSETQRNKGNFPGRFSGRQFSNSRSEMNVSTLELGDSALYLCASSLGQGADEQFFGPGTRLTVL.